This T cell receptor beta chain was sequenced in a study of early T cells in non-severe SARS-CoV-2 infection. General study findings and limits: In VDJdb matching, anti-spike CD8 responses were favored while private and CD4 specificities went missing.

As part of library construction, unique molecular identifiers were attached to individual cDNA molecules. From the 5' RACE reads, TCRdb called clonotypes with MiXCR, one entry per CDR3 protein. The table includes roughly 54,000 distinct CDR3 sequences, roughly 13% detected once. This CDR3 spans 13 amino acids. V was cut by 5 bases and J by 5 bases, with 13 bases left in between. Per the germline V gene, CDR1 is MNHEY and CDR2 is SVGAGI. This clonotype was observed a few times. Its matching antigen is unknown. Specimen: whole blood. The receptor was derived from an adult who was a healthcare worker with PCR-confirmed SARS-CoV-2 infection or an uninfected control (not recorded which). This chain connects TRBV6-5 to TRBJ2-7, with D perhaps TRBD1 (6 bases). CDR3 nucleotide sequence: TGTGCCAGCAGTACAATACAGGGAAACGAGCAGTACTTC. It specifies CASSTIQGNEQYF.